What follows is one T cell receptor (beta chain) and its context. CDR1 is MNHEY and CDR2 is SVGAGI in the germline V gene. The J segment lost 6 bases and the V segment lost 6 bases, leaving 3 bases of the junction unmatched. The CDR3 length is 12 residues. This entry comes from a study of cytomegalovirus exposure and HLA in healthy donors. Researchers ran the PCR with 60 Vbeta and 13 Jbeta primers. The table came from immunoSEQ multiplex PCR; TCRdb's copy has only in-frame clones and leaves some out. The sample carries roughly 100,000 clones, roughly three quarters recorded once. This TCR came from a male donor in good health and CMV-seropositive. The sample comprised PBMCs. The chain links TRBV6-5 to TRBJ1-1; 8 bases match TRBD1. The CDR3 sequence: CASRQGGSEAFF. CDR3 DNA sequence: TGTGCCAGCAGACAGGGGGGATCTGAAGCTTTCTTT.